This T cell receptor (beta chain) was retrieved from a study of T-cell reconstitution after alpha-beta-depleted transplantation in children. This clonotype occurred many times. Its antigen is currently unknown. The CDR3 consists of 18 residues. The trim removed 0 bases at V and 7 bases at J, leaving 11 bases unmatched. The V gene's germline CDR1 is MNHEY and CDR2 SVGAGI. Study-wide points: From surviving recipient T cells and thymic progenitors came the high day-60 TCRbeta diversity observed in some patients. It was newly produced T cells that mostly accounted for T-cell counts and diversity one year after transplant. There were reportedly several hundred expanded graft clones from which alpha-beta T cells came about two months after transplant.

As it was prepared, the TCRbeta library received unique molecular identifiers. TCRdb reprocessed the PCR reads with MiXCR, giving one entry per CDR3 protein. The table includes roughly 300,000 distinct CDR3 sequences, approximately 10% detected once. The source was peripheral blood, collected 180 days after TCRalphabeta/CD19-depleted stem cell transplant. The clonotype comes from a male patient between 2 and 9 years old who had a stem cell transplant for chronic granulomatous disease, so the T cells may come from the graft donor. V and J are TRBV6-5 and TRBJ2-5, with 13 bases aligning to TRBD2. The CDR3 DNA reads as TGTGCCAGCAGTTACTCGACCCCTGGACTAGCGGGAGTCCGGACCCAGTACTTC. Its translation: CASSYSTPGLAGVRTQYF.